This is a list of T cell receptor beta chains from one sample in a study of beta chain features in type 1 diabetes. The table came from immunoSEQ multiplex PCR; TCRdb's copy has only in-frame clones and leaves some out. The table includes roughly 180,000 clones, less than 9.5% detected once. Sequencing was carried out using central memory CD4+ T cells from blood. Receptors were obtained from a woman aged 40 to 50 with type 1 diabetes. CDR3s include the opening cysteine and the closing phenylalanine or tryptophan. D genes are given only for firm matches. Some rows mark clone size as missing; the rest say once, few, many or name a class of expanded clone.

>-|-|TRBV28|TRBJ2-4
TGTGCCAGCAGTCGCCTTAGAGGGAAAAATGGAAACATTCAGTACTTC
CASSRLRGKNGNIQYF
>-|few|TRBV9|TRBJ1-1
TGTGCCAGCAGAGGTGGGGGGGGTAAGAACACTGAAGCTTTCTTT
CASRGGGGKNTEAFF
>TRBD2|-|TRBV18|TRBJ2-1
TGTGCCAGCTCACCCCCGGGACTAGCGGGTTTCCGCGATGAGCAGTTCTTC
CASSPPGLAGFRDEQFF
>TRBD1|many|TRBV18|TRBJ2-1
TGTGCCAGCTCACCACCGAACAGGGGAGACAATGAGCAGTTCTTC
CASSPPNRGDNEQFF
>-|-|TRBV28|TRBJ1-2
TGTGCCAGCAGTTTGGGAGGGGGGGACTATGGCTACACCTTC
CASSLGGGDYGYTF
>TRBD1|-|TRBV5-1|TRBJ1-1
TGCGCCAGCAGCTCCGGACAGGAACCGAACACTGAAGCTTTCTTT
CASSSGQEPNTEAFF
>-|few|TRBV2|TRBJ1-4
TGTGCCAGCAGTGAGTCCCATGCCGGGGAAAAACTGTTTTTT
CASSESHAGEKLFF
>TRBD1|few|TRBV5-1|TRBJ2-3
TGCGCCAGCAGCAAGGGACAGGGCAGCACAGATACGCAGTATTTT
CASSKGQGSTDTQYF
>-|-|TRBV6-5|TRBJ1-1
TGTGCCAGCAGTTCCGGCGGCAACACTGAAGCTTTCTTT
CASSSGGNTEAFF
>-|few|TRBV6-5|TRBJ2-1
TGTGCCAGCCGTCCCAGATCGGGATACAATGAGCAGTTCTTC
CASRPRSGYNEQFF
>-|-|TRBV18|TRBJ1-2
TGTGCCAGCTCAACGCCGGGACAACCGGGGGGCTACACCTTC
CASSTPGQPGGYTF
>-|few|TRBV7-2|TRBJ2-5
TGTGCCAGCAGCTCCGCCCCCGGGGGAGAGACCCAGTACTTC
CASSSAPGGETQYF
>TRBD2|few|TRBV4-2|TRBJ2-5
TGTGCCAGCAGCTCCTCCGGGCGGGGGGAGGAGACCCAGTACTTC
CASSSSGRGEETQYF
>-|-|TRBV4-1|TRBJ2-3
TGCGCCAGCAGCCAAGGAGGGAGGGGGAGAGTGGATACGCAGTATTTT
CASSQGGRGRVDTQYF
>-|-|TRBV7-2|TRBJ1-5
TGTGCCAGCGGGACACAGGGCAATCAGCCCCAGCATTTT
CASGTQGNQPQHF
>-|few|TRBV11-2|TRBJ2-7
TGTGCCAGCAGCCCAGCAGGGGACGAGCAGTACTTC
CASSPAGDEQYF
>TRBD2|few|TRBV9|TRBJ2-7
TGTGCCAGCAGCGCGGGACTAGGACCCTACGAGCAGTACTTC
CASSAGLGPYEQYF
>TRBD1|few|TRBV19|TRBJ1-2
TGTGCCAGTAGTATGGGACAGGCGAGAGGCTACACCTTC
CASSMGQARGYTF
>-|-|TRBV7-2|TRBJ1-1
TGCGCCAGCAGCCAAGGCTCGCAGACAAACACTGAAGCTTTCTTT
CASSQGSQTNTEAFF
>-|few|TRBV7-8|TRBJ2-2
TGTGCCAGCAGCCACCTCGGGGGAGTAACCGGGGAGCTGTTTTTT
CASSHLGGVTGELFF
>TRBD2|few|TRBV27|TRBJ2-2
TGTGCCAGCAGTTCCAGGGAGGGGACCGGGGAGCTGTTTTTT
CASSSREGTGELFF
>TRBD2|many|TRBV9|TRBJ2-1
TGTGCCAGCAGAGCTGGACTAGTTGGAAATGAGCAGTTCTTC
CASRAGLVGNEQFF
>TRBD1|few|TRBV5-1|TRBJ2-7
TGCGCCAGCAGCCCCCACACAGGGGGCGATCAGGACGAGCAGTACTTC
CASSPHTGGDQDEQYF
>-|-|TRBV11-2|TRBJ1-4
TGTGCCAGCAGCTTGGTGGACTCGGGTGAAAAACTGTTTTTT
CASSLVDSGEKLFF
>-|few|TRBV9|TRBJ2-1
TGTGCCAGCAGCGTAGTAGTCAACAATGAGCAGTTCTTC
CASSVVVNNEQFF
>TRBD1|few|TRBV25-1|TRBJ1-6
TGTGCCAGCAACCGACAGGGGGATTCACCCCTCCACTTT
CASNRQGDSPLHF
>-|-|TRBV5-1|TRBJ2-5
TGCGCCAGCAGCCCAGGACAGGGAGGGGAGACCCAGTACTTC
CASSPGQGGETQYF
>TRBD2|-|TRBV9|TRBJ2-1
TGTGCCAGCAGCGCAGGACTAGCGGGAGGTGACTACAATGAGCAGTTCTTC
CASSAGLAGGDYNEQFF
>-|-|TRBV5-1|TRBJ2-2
TGCGCCAGCAGCTTGGACGGACTAAACACCGGGGAGCTGTTTTTT
CASSLDGLNTGELFF
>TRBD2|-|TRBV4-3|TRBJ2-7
TGCGCCAGCAGCCGAGATTGGACTAGCTCCCGGAGTGAGCAGTACTTC
CASSRDWTSSRSEQYF
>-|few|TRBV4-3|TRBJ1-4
TGCGCCAGCAGCCAATCTCCCCCTTCCGGGACACATGAAAAACTGTTTTTT
CASSQSPPSGTHEKLFF
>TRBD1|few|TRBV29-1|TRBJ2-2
TGCAGCGTGGATGGACAGGGGATAGGGGAGCTGTTTTTT
CSVDGQGIGELFF
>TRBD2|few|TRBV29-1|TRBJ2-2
TGCAGCGTTGAGACTGTGCGGGGGGGCCACACCGGGGAGCTGTTTTTT
CSVETVRGGHTGELFF
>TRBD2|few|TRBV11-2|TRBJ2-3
TGTGCCAGCAGCTCACGTCGTGGGGCGGGGGGACACACAGATACGCAGTATTTT
CASSSRRGAGGHTDTQYF
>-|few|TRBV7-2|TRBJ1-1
TGTGCCAGCAGCCCAGGGGCGGGCAGGGGAGCAGCCACTGAAGCTTTCTTT
CASSPGAGRGAATEAFF
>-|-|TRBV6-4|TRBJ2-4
TGTGCCAGCAGTGATGCCGCAGTAGCCAAAAACATTCAGTACTTC
CASSDAAVAKNIQYF
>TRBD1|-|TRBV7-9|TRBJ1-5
TGTGCCAGCAGCTTAGCCGTATCAGGGGGAAGCAATCAGCCCCAGCATTTT
CASSLAVSGGSNQPQHF
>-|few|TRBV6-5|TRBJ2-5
TGTGCCAGCGGGGGGAGAGTAGAGACCCAGTACTTC
CASGGRVETQYF
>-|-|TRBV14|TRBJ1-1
TGTGCCAGCAGCCAAAGGGCAGGGGCGGGTGAAGCTTTCTTT
CASSQRAGAGEAFF
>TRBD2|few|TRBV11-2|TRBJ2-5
TGTGCCAGCAGCTGGGGGACTAGCGGGAGGGTCTCCCAAGAGACCCAGTACTTC
CASSWGTSGRVSQETQYF
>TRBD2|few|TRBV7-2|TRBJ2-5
TGTGCCAGCAGCCCCCCGGGACTAGGATGGGAGACCCAGTACTTC
CASSPPGLGWETQYF
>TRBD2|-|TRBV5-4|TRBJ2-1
TGTGCCAGCAGCTTGAGTGCGGGAGTATCGAGTGAGCAGTTCTTC
CASSLSAGVSSEQFF
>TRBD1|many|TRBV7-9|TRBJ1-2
TGTGCCAGCAAGGGGGCGAACTATGGCTACACCTTC
CASKGANYGYTF
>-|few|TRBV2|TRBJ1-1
TGTGCCAGCAAGGGGCAAAGAGACACTGAAGCTTTCTTT
CASKGQRDTEAFF
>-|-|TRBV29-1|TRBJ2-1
TGCAGCGTTGAAGAAGAAAGGCGGGATCCACTCTTC
CSVEEERRDPLF
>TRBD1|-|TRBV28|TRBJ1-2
TGTGCCACCACCGACAGGGACTATGGCTACACCTTC
CATTDRDYGYTF
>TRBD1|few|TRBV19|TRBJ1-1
TGTGCCAGTAACCGCCGGGACAGGGGAATGAACACTGAAGCTTTCTTT
CASNRRDRGMNTEAFF
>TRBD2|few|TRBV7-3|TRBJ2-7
TGTGCCAGCAGCTTAAACGGCGGGGGTGCGGACGAGCAGTACTTC
CASSLNGGGADEQYF
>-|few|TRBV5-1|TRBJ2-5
TGCGCCAGCAGCTTGGGAGGGGGAATCAAAGAGACCCAGTACTTC
CASSLGGGIKETQYF
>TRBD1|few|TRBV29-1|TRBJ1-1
TGCAGCGTTGAGCGGGACAGGGGGACTGAAGCTTTCTTT
CSVERDRGTEAFF
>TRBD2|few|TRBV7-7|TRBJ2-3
TGTGCTAGCAGCCGAGATATCGGGGGGGCGGATACGCAGTATTTT
CASSRDIGGADTQYF
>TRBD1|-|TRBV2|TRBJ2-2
TGTGCCAGCACTGGAGGAATGGGACAGGGTAACACCGGGGAGCTGTTTTTT
CASTGGMGQGNTGELFF
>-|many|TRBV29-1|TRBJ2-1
TGCAGCGTTGAGTGGAGGTCGACGGAGCAGTTCTTC
CSVEWRSTEQFF
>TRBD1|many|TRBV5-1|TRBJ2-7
TGCGCCAGCAGCTACGCCAGGGACAGCAGGCGCTACGAGCAGTACTTC
CASSYARDSRRYEQYF
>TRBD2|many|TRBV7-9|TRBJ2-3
TGTGCCAGCAGTTTCAGCGGGGAGGGGACAGATACGCAGTATTTT
CASSFSGEGTDTQYF